Presented here are 25 T cell receptor beta chains from one specimen sequenced in a study of blood T cell repertoires in COVID-19. Repertoires were generated with immunoSEQ multiplex PCR, while TCRdb's copy carries only in-frame clones and drops some. In the table there are 55,000 or so clones, approximately 82% of which are singletons. The sequenced sample was peripheral blood. The source is a human donor in a cohort sampled during active or convalescent COVID-19.

This sequence joins TRBV21-1 and TRBJ1-4; the listed D gene, TRBD1, was not tested against the DNA. TRBV21-1 is flagged as a pseudogene. This CDR3 contains 17 residues. The CDR3 DNA reads as TGTGCCAGCAGCAACCACCCAAGAAGGACAGGGGCCGCAAGACTGTTTTTT. Translation: CASSNHPRRTGAARLFF.

The CDR3 DNA follows: TGTGCCAGCAGCGATGGACAGCGCTATGGCTACACCTTC. Protein: CASSDGQRYGYTF. The rearrangement uses TRBV7-2 and TRBJ1-2; tentatively, D is TRBD1 (6 bases). V lost 5 bases and J 4 bases, leaving 11 bases between the germline ends. Germline values: CDR1 SGHTA, CDR2 FQGNSA. The CDR3 extends over 13 amino acids.

The chain carries TRBV19 and TRBJ1-5, with D unresolved. The V gene lost 7 bases and the J gene lost 2 bases, with 9 bases spanning the gap. This CDR3 is built from 13 residues. The germline V gene encodes CDR1 LNHDA and CDR2 SQIVND (reference sequence). CDR3 in DNA: TGTGCCAGTACTGGACTGGGCAATCAGCCCCAGCATTTT. Translation: CASTGLGNQPQHF.

The chain carries TRBV7-8 and TRBJ1-6, with D tentatively TRBD1 (5 bases). V lost 1 base, J lost 7 bases, and 11 bases lay in between. Germline assignment: CDR1 SGHVS and CDR2 FQNEAQ. The CDR3 loop spans 15 amino acids. The CDR3 sequence is CASSLGGDLNSPLHF. DNA of the CDR3: TGTGCCAGCAGCTTAGGGGGGGACTTGAATTCACCCCTCCACTTT.

About this clone: Other nucleotide sequences in the sample specify the same CDR3. CDR3 sequence (DNA): TGTGCCAGCAGCCTCGGGGTAATGAACACTGAAGCTTTCTTT. Translating gives CASSLGVMNTEAFF. The gene calls are TRBV7-9 and TRBJ1-1; D unclear. The CDR3 has 14 residues. Deletions cut 5 bases from V and 0 bases from J, with 10 bases between. CDR1 and CDR2 (germline): SEHNR, FQNEAQ (reference sequence). Using reference TRBV7-9 and TRBJ1-1 for the parts outside the CDR3, the full variable domain is DTGVSQNPRHKITKRGQNVTFRCDPISEHNRLYWYRQTLGQGPEFLTYFQNEAQLEKSRLLSDRFSAERPKGSFSTLEIQRTEQGDSAMYLCASSLGVMNTEAFFGQGTRLTVV.

V gene TRBV18 combines with J gene TRBJ1-1, with D maybe TRBD1 (5 bases). Trimming stripped 2 bases from V and 0 bases from J, with 13 bases between. The CDR3 runs to 16 residues. Per the germline V gene, CDR1 is KGHSH and CDR2 is LQKENI. CDR3 sequence: CASSPSGGHLNTEAFF. The CDR3 DNA sequence: TGTGCCAGCTCACCATCGGGCGGACACCTGAACACTGAAGCTTTCTTT.

This clone is a singleton in its sample. This chain connects TRBV27 to TRBJ2-2, with TRBD1 identical over 10 bases. V shed 1 base, J shed 6 bases, and the junction held 5 bases outside the gene matches. CDR3 length: 16 amino acids. Germline V gene lookup returns CDR1 MNHEY and CDR2 SMNVEV (reference sequence). For the CDR3, the DNA is TGTGCCAGCAGTTTATGGACAGGGGGGTTACCCGGGGAGCTGTTTTTT. This gives the protein CASSLWTGGLPGELFF.

The J gene is TRBJ2-7, the V gene TRBV20-1; D is unclear. The CDR3 is 13 residues long. Trimming took off 3 bases at V and 3 bases at J, with 12 bases between the two ends. Germline values: CDR1 DFQATT, CDR2 SNEGSKA (reference sequence). The CDR3 reads CSASREVGYEQYF. The CDR3 DNA is TGCAGTGCTAGTAGAGAGGTTGGCTACGAGCAGTACTTC.

The J gene is TRBJ1-2, the V gene TRBV7-8; TRBD1 might be the D (5 bases). The CDR3 loop spans 13 amino acids. Germline V gene data show CDR1 as SGHVS and CDR2 as FQNEAQ. Trimming pared 4 bases from V and 8 bases from J, leaving 14 bases between. This CDR3 is CASSSGSLRGYTF. Written as DNA, the CDR3 is TGTGCCAGCAGCTCAGGGTCCCTCCGGGGCTACACCTTC.

This clone was seen once. The CDR3 protein is CASSLRGSNSPLHF. DNA of the CDR3: TGTGCCAGCAGCCTTAGAGGGTCTAATTCACCCCTCCACTTT. This rearrangement joins TRBV3-1 (or the pseudogene TRBV3-2) to TRBJ1-6; no definite D call. V lost 4 bases and J lost 6, with 10 bases in between. The CDR3 totals 14 residues. Germline V lookup: CDR1 LGHDT, CDR2 YNNKEL (reference sequence).

The CDR3 loop is CASSQDPQGEKLFF. DNA for the CDR3: TGTGCCAGCAGCCAAGATCCGCAGGGTGAAAAACTGTTTTTT. This chain uses TRBV4-2 with TRBJ1-4, with a weak D call TRBD1 (5 bases). The CDR3 length is 14 residues. Germline assignment: CDR1 LGHNA and CDR2 YNFKEQ. The ends were cut back, 0 bases at V and 7 bases at J, with 9 bases in the middle.

This clone was detected once. This chain uses TRBV10-3 with TRBJ1-2; D not resolved. V was shortened by 8 bases and J by 5 bases, with 12 bases between the two germline ends. The germline V gene has CDR1 ENHRY and CDR2 SYGVKD. The CDR3 runs to 12 residues. CDR3 nucleotide sequence: TGTGCCATCGATGAGGCCGGTTATGGCTACACCTTC. This translates into CAIDEAGYGYTF.

The chain recombines TRBV19 with TRBJ1-5; 8 bases are a match to TRBD1. Germline V lookup: CDR1 LNHDA, CDR2 SQIVND (reference sequence). This CDR3 spans 15 amino acids. The trim removed 5 bases at V and 4 bases at J, leaving 7 bases unmatched. CDR3 nucleotides: TGTGCCAGTAGTGTCCAGGGGGCTGCAAATCAGCCCCAGCATTTT. This sequence encodes CASSVQGAANQPQHF. Using reference TRBV19 and TRBJ1-5 for the parts outside the CDR3, the full variable domain is DGGITQSPKYLFRKEGQNVTLSCEQNLNHDAMYWYRQDPGQGLRLIYYSQIVNDFQKGDIAEGYSVSREKKESFPLTVTSAQKNPTAFYLCASSVQGAANQPQHFGDGTRLSIL.

Only a few counts were recorded for this clone. J is TRBJ2-3 and V is TRBV4-3; 8 bases are shared with TRBD2. The germline V gene encodes CDR1 LGHNA and CDR2 YSLEER. The CDR3 consists of 15 residues. V shed 3 bases, J shed 3 bases, and the junction held 5 bases outside the gene matches. Written as DNA, the CDR3 is TGCGCCAGCAGCCAGGGTAGCGGGGCAACAGATACGCAGTATTTT. Translated, it gives CASSQGSGATDTQYF.

The genes are TRBV7-2 and TRBJ1-5; 8 bases map to TRBD1. The J segment lost 7 bases and the V segment lost 5 bases, leaving 7 bases of the junction unmatched. This CDR3 contains 14 residues. The germline CDR1 and CDR2 sequences are SGHTA and FQGNSA. For the CDR3, the DNA is TGTGCCAGCAGCCCTCAGGGGGCTCGACAGCCCCAGCATTTT. It encodes CASSPQGARQPQHF.

The V gene is TRBV4-1, the J gene TRBJ1-2; 8 positions agree with TRBD1. V shed 3 bases, J shed 7 bases, and the junction held 13 bases outside the gene matches. CDR3 size: 16 residues. CDR1 is MGHRA, CDR2 YSYEKL, per germline. CDR3 DNA: TGCGCCAGCAGCCAGCCGAGGACAGGGAGGAGCGGTGGCTACACCTTC. Translation gives CASSQPRTGRSGGYTF.

This chain links TRBV6-5 with TRBJ1-5; 9 bases align to TRBD1. With 6 bases clipped from V and 7 bases from J, the junction kept 7 bases outside the gene matches. This CDR3 contains 14 residues. Germline V lookup: CDR1 MNHEY, CDR2 SVGAGI. CDR3 region: CASRDRGRRQPQHF. DNA for the CDR3: TGTGCCAGCAGGGACAGGGGAAGGAGGCAGCCCCAGCATTTT.

The chain recombines TRBV5-5 with TRBJ2-5; no reliable D call. CDR3 size: 13 residues. Germline CDR1 is SGHKS and CDR2 is YYEKEE (reference sequence). Trimming stripped 3 bases from V and 1 base from J, with 7 bases between. CDR3 region: CASSSPGQETQYF. CDR3 coding DNA: TGTGCCAGCAGCTCCCCCGGCCAAGAGACCCAGTACTTC.

The chain carries TRBV27 and TRBJ1-5; no clear D gene. Germline CDR1 MNHEY, CDR2 SMNVEV (reference sequence). This CDR3 contains 15 residues. Trimming removed 4 bases from V and 0 bases from J, with 10 bases in between. The CDR3 is CASSWSAASNQPQHF. CDR3 nucleotide sequence: TGTGCCAGCAGTTGGAGCGCAGCTAGCAATCAGCCCCAGCATTTT.

The chain combines TRBV6-5 with TRBJ1-2; 11 bases match TRBD1. This CDR3 has 15 residues. Per germline, CDR1 MNHEY and CDR2 SVGAGI. Trimming at V came to 0 bases and at J to 13 bases, leaving 10 bases not matched to a gene. CDR3 sequence: CASSYSGTGGPQVTF. The DNA for the CDR3 is TGTGCCAGCAGTTACTCGGGGACAGGGGGGCCGCAAGTCACCTTC.

The gene calls are TRBV7-2 and TRBJ1-5, with D perhaps matching TRBD1 (5 bases). This CDR3 is built from 17 residues. Between the trimmed V and J ends, which lost 1 base and 0 bases, there was a span of 13 bases. Per the germline V gene, CDR1 is SGHTA and CDR2 is FQGNSA. CDR3 DNA: TGTGCCAGCAGCTTAGGTGCGGGGCCTAATAGCAATCAGCCCCAGCATTTT. It specifies CASSLGAGPNSNQPQHF.

The genes are TRBV7-2 and TRBJ1-6; the D is unclear. The CDR3 contains 14 residues. V gave up 1 base and J gave up 7 bases, with 8 bases separating them. Germline CDR1 is SGHTA and CDR2 is FQGNSA. The CDR3 nucleotides are TGTGCCAGCAGCTTAGGGGAGGTGAATTCACCCCTCCACTTT. It specifies CASSLGEVNSPLHF. The whole variable domain, filled in from reference TRBV7-2 and TRBJ1-6, reads GAGVSQSPSNKVTEKGKDVELRCDPISGHTALYWYRQSLGQGLEFLIYFQGNSAPDKSGLPSDRFSAERTGGSVSTLTIQRTQQEDSAVYLCASSLGEVNSPLHFGNGTRLTVT.

Only a few counts were recorded for this clone. This chain uses TRBV27 with TRBJ2-5; D might be TRBD2 (7 bases). The V and J ends lost 8 bases and 6 bases respectively, with 22 bases between them. CDR1 and CDR2 (germline): MNHEY, SMNVEV (reference sequence). This CDR3 is 15 amino acids long. CDR3 sequence: CASGFWGGGGKTQYF. CDR3 in DNA: TGTGCCAGCGGGTTCTGGGGAGGGGGTGGAAAGACCCAGTACTTC.

J is TRBJ1-4 and V is TRBV3-1 (or the pseudogene TRBV3-2); D gene unclear. CDR1 is LGHDT and CDR2 is YNNKEL in the germline V gene (reference sequence). V was cut by 4 bases and J by 0 bases, with 9 bases left in between. This CDR3 contains 15 residues. CDR3 residues: CASSRRAATNEKLFF. The DNA of the CDR3 is TGTGCCAGCAGCCGAAGAGCCGCAACTAATGAAAAACTGTTTTTT.

The chain employs TRBV27 and TRBJ1-2; no clear D gene. This CDR3 region has 15 residues. Between the trimmed V and J ends, which lost 5 bases and 5 bases, there was a span of 18 bases. Germline V lookup: CDR1 MNHEY, CDR2 SMNVEV (reference sequence). The CDR3 region is CASSPTAATLYGYTF. DNA for the CDR3: TGTGCCAGCAGTCCCACCGCGGCTACCCTTTATGGCTACACCTTC.